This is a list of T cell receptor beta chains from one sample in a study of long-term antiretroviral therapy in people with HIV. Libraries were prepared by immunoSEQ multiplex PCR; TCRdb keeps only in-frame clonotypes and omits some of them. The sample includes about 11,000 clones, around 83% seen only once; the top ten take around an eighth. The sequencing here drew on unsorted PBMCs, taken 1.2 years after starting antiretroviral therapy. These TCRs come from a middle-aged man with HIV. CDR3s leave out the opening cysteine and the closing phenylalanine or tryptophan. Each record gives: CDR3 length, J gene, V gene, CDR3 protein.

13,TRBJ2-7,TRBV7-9,ASSPRDTPSYEQY
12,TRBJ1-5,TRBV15,ATSRGGSNQPQH
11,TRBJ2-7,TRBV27,ASSSGGPYEQY
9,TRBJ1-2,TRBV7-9,ASRSNYGYT
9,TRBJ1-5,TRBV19,ASDRDQPQH
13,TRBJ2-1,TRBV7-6,ASSLSRLYHNEQF
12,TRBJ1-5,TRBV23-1,AGGVTHSNQPQH
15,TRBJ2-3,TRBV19,ASSMEGGQRAPNTQY
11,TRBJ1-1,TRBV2,ASSSQGATEAF
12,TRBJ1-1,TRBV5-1,ASSWGQGYTEAF
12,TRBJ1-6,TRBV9,ASSPRDRNSPLH
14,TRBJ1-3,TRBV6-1,ASSEARVRVGNTIY
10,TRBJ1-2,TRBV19,ASSAGKYGYT
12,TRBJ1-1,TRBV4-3,ASSQGTLMGEAF
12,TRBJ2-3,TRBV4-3,ASSQDRSGDTQY
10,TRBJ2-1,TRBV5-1,ASSLVANEQF
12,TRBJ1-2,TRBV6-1,ASIGQERRYGYT
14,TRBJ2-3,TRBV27,ASSLFSSGGADTQY
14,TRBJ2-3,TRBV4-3,ASSQERIGGADTQY
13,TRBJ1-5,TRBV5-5,ASSMTPSTGQPQH
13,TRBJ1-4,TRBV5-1,ASSFSAGKTEKLF
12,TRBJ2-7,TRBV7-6,ASSLAAGSYEQY
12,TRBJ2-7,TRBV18,ASSPPSVPYEQY
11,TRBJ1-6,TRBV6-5,ASSYDLNSPLH
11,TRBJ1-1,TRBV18,ASSLNRDTEAF
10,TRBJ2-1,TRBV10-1,ASSGSQLEQF
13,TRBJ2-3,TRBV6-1,ASSDLAGGGDTQY
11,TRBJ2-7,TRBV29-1,SVEGDSTYEQY
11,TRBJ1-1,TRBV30,AWSAQPNTEAF